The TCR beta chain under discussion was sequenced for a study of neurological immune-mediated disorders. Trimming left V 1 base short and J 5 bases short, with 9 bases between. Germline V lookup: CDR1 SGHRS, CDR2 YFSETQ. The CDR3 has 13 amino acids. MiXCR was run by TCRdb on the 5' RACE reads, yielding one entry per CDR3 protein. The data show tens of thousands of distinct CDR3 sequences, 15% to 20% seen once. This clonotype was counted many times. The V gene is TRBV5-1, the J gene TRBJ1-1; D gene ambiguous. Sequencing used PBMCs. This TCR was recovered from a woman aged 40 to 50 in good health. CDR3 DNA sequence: TGCGCCAGCAGCTTGTTGGATGAAACTGAAGCTTTCTTT. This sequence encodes CASSLLDETEAFF.